This TCR beta chain comes out of a study of beta chain features in type 1 diabetes. This CDR3 is built from 13 residues. Per the germline V gene, CDR1 is GTSNPN and CDR2 is SVGIG (reference sequence). The V end was cut by 3 bases, the J end by 5 bases, with 11 bases between. Expressed TCRB transcripts were sequenced because the isolated RNA had all been reverse transcribed beforehand. Method: immunoSEQ multiplex PCR; TCRdb's copy keeps in-frame clones and lacks some. Among 350,000 to 400,000 clones, approximately 16% were seen once, and the ten largest hold approximately 0.02%. The chain carries TRBV30 and TRBJ2-1; TRBD2 is a possible D gene (6 bases). This sequence originates from a woman under 30 in good health. The source material was naive CD4+ T cells from blood. The CDR3 region is CAWSRGFNNEQFF. In DNA form, the CDR3 reads TGTGCCTGGAGCCGGGGGTTTAACAATGAGCAGTTCTTC.